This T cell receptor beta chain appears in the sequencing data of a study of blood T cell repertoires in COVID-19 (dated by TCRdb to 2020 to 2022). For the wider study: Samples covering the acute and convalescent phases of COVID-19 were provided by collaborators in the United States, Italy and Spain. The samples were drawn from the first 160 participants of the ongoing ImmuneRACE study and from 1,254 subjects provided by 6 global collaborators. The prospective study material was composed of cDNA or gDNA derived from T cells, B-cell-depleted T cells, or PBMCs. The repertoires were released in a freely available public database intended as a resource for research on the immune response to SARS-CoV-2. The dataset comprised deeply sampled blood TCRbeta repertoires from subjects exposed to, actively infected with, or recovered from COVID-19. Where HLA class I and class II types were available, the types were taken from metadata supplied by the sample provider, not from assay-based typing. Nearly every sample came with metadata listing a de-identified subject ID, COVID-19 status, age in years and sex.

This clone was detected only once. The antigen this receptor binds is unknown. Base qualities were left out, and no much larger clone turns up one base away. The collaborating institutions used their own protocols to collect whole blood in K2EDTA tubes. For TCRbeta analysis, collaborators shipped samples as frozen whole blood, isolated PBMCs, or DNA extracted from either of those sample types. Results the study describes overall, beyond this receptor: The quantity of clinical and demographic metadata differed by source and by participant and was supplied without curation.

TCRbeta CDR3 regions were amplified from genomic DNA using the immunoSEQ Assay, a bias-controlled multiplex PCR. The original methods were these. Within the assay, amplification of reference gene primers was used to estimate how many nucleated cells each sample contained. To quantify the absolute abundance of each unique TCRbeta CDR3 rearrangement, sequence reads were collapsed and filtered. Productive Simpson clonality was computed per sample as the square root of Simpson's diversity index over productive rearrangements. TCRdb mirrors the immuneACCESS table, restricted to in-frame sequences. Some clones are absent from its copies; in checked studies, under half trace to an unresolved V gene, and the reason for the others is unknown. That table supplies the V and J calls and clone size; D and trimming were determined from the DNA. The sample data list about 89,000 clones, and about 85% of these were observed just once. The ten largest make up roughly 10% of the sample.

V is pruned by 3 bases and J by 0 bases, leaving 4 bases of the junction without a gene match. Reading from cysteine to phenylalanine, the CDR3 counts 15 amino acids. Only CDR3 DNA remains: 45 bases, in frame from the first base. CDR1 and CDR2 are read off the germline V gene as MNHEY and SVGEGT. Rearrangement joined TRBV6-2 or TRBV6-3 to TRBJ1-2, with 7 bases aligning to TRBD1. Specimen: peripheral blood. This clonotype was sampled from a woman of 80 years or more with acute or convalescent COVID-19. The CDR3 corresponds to CASSYKGQPNYGYTF. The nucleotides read TGTGCCAGCAGTTATAAGGGACAGCCTAACTATGGCTACACCTTC.